Sequencing of this T cell receptor (beta chain) was carried out in a study of blood T cells in healthy people across ages. Using a J-beta primer mix together with a sample-barcoded 5' primer, a second PCR was run for about 6 to 11 cycles. TCRdb passed the 5' RACE reads through MiXCR, listing each CDR3 protein once. In the table there are about 650,000 distinct CDR3 sequences, about a third of which are singletons. In the case of this clonotype: A much larger clone differs by one base, so this may be a read error.

V dropped 8 bases and J dropped 0 bases, with 14 bases sitting between them. Germline V lookup: CDR1 MNHNS, CDR2 SASEGT. This CDR3 has 14 residues. The specimen was blood. This clonotype originated in a woman over 75 in good health. The chain has TRBV6-1 and TRBJ2-7; D uncertain. The CDR3 is CASGPSYISYEQYF. CDR3 coding DNA: TGTGCCAGCGGTCCCTCCTATATCTCCTACGAGCAGTACTTC.